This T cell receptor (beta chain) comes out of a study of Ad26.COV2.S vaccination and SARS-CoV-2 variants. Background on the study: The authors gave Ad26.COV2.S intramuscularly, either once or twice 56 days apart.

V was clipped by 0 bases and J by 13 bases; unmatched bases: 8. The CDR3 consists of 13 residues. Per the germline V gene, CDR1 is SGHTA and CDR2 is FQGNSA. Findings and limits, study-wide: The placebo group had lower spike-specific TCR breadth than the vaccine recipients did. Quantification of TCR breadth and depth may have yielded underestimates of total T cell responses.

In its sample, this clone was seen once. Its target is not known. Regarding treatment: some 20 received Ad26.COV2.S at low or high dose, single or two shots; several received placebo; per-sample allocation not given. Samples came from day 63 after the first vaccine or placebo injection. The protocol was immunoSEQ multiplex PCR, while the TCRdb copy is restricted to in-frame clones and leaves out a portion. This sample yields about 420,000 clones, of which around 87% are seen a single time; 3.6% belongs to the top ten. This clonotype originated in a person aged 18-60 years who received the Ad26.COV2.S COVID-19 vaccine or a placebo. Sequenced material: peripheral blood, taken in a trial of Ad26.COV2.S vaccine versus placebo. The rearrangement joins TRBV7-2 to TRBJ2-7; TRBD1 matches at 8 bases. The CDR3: CASSLAPGTGHYF. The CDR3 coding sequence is TGTGCCAGCAGCTTAGCCCCCGGGACAGGACATTACTTC. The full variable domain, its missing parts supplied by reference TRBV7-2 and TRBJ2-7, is GAGVSQSPSNKVTEKGKDVELRCDPISGHTALYWYRQSLGQGLEFLIYFQGNSAPDKSGLPSDRFSAERTGGSVSTLTIQRTQQEDSAVYLCASSLAPGTGHYFGPGTRLTVT.